A single sample is the source of the 13 T cell receptor beta chains below, sequenced in a study of early T cells in non-severe SARS-CoV-2 infection. Via MiXCR, TCRdb re-called the 5' RACE reads, giving one row per CDR3 protein. The sample includes under 95,000 distinct CDR3 sequences, more than 10% seen only once; the top ten take 3.4%. Sequenced sample: whole blood. These TCRs come from an adult who was a healthcare worker with PCR-confirmed SARS-CoV-2 infection or an uninfected control (not recorded which).

CDR3 residues: CASSQASGGPYEQYF. The CDR3 region has the DNA TGCGCCAGCAGCCAAGCTAGCGGGGGCCCCTACGAGCAGTACTTC. The chain has TRBV4-1 and TRBJ2-7; TRBD2 aligns across 10 bases. Germline CDR1 reads MGHRA; CDR2 reads YSYEKL. After removal of 1 base from V and 2 bases from J, the junction contained 2 bases not matched to a gene. The CDR3 has 15 residues.

This clonotype has just a few counts. The CDR3 loop reads CASRVLGGSTGELFF. In nucleotides, the CDR3 is TGTGCCAGCAGGGTACTGGGGGGCAGCACCGGGGAGCTGTTTTTT. V usage is TRBV28 and J usage is TRBJ2-2; D assignment may be TRBD1 or TRBD2 (6 bases each). Germline CDR1 MDHEN, CDR2 SYDVKM. Trimming stripped 6 bases from V and 4 bases from J, with 15 bases between. CDR3 length: 15 residues.

This clonotype was seen more than once but under ten times. The chain couples TRBV15 to TRBJ1-1; unclear D gene. Germline V gene sequence: CDR1 LNHNV, CDR2 YYDKDF (reference sequence). Trimming shortened V by 0 bases and J by 5 bases, and 10 bases separated the two germline ends. The CDR3 loop spans 14 amino acids. The CDR3 DNA is TGTGCCACCAGCAGAGATATGGCAGGAACTGAAGCTTTCTTT. Its protein is CATSRDMAGTEAFF.

This clonotype has at least ten counts. The chain employs TRBV2 and TRBJ2-7, with 9 bases identical to TRBD2. CDR3 size: 14 residues. CDR1 is SNHLY, CDR2 FYNNEI, per germline. For the CDR3, the DNA is TGTGTCAGGGCTAGCGGGACCTCTCCCTACGAGCAGTACTTC. Protein sequence: CVRASGTSPYEQYF. The entire variable domain, with the rest obtained from reference TRBV2 and TRBJ2-7, is as follows: EPEVTQTPSHQVTQMGQEVILRCVPISNHLYFYWYRQILGQKVEFLVSFYNNEISEKSEIFDDQFSVERPDGSNFTLKIRSTKLEDSAMYFCVRASGTSPYEQYFGPGTRLTVT.

This clonotype showed up many times. V usage is TRBV30 and J usage is TRBJ1-5, with a weak D call TRBD1 (6 bases). There are 15 residues in the CDR3. Deletions cut 5 bases from V and 4 bases from J, with 18 bases between. CDR1 is GTSNPN, CDR2 SVGIG, per germline (reference sequence). This CDR3 reads CAWGKGGGRNQPQHF. As DNA, the CDR3 is TGTGCCTGGGGGAAAGGGGGAGGACGGAATCAGCCCCAGCATTTT.

V usage is TRBV28 and J usage is TRBJ1-5; 7 nucleotides match TRBD1. The V segment lost 7 bases and the J segment 3 bases; nucleotides outside the gene matches: 9. Germline CDR1 is MDHEN and CDR2 is SYDVKM. CDR3 length: 15 residues. The CDR3 DNA reads as TGTGCCAGCACCCGCCCGACAGGGCACAATCAGCCCCAGCATTTT. Amino acid sequence: CASTRPTGHNQPQHF.

The V and J genes are TRBV7-9 and TRBJ2-1, with TRBD1 matching 9 bases. Germline CDR1 SEHNR, CDR2 FQNEAQ (reference sequence). The CDR3 runs to 17 residues. The V and J ends lost 6 bases and 0 bases, in that order; junction bases with no gene match: 9. The CDR3 DNA sequence: TGTGCCAGCAGGACAAACCTGGGACAGGGCTCCTACAATGAGCAGTTCTTC. This sequence encodes CASRTNLGQGSYNEQFF.

This clonotype appeared many times. This chain uses TRBV10-2 with TRBJ2-1; TRBD2 might be the D (6 bases). CDR1 is WSHSY, CDR2 SAAADI, per germline. Trimming removed 1 base from V and 4 bases from J, with 8 bases in between. There are 14 residues in the CDR3. The CDR3 region has the DNA TGCGCCAGCAGTGAGTGGACTAAGTACAATGAGCAGTTCTTC. Translating it yields CASSEWTKYNEQFF.

The genes are TRBV12-3 or TRBV12-4 and TRBJ1-5, with 7 positions matching TRBD1. This CDR3 is built from 15 residues. The V segment lost 2 bases and the J segment 7 bases; nucleotides outside the gene matches: 8. The CDR3 bases are TGTGCCAGCAGTTTAAGCGCTAGACAGGGCCAGCCCCAGCATTTT. It is translated as CASSLSARQGQPQHF.

Details on this clonotype: A much larger clonotype is one base distant, so this may be a read error. The rearrangement joins TRBV5-1 to TRBJ1-1, with TRBD1 as a possible D gene (6 bases). CDR1 SGHRS and CDR2 YFSETQ come from the germline V gene. The CDR3 spans 15 residues. CDR3 sequence: CTSSKRTVMNTEAFF. CDR3 in DNA: TGCACCAGCAGCAAACGGACAGTCATGAACACTGAAGCTTTCTTT.

This rearrangement joins TRBV24-1 to TRBJ2-4; maybe TRBD1 (6 bases). V gave up 4 bases and J gave up 9 bases, with 6 bases separating them. The CDR3 totals 11 residues. CDR1 is KGHDR, CDR2 SFDVKD, per germline. CDR3 nucleotides: TGTGCCACCAGTGAGGACAGCATTCAGTACTTC. It is translated as CATSEDSIQYF.

A few counts support this clonotype. CDR3 residues: CASSGTSGMSEQFF. CDR3 coding DNA: TGTGCCAGCAGTGGGACTAGCGGGATGAGTGAGCAGTTCTTC. This rearrangement joins TRBV2 to TRBJ2-1; 12 nucleotides align to TRBD2. Germline CDR1 reads SNHLY; CDR2 reads FYNNEI. J lost 9 bases, V lost 4 bases, and 4 bases had no gene match. The CDR3 consists of 14 residues.

This clonotype was observed a handful of times. This sequence joins TRBV28 and TRBJ1-1; no definite D call. The CDR3 loop spans 16 amino acids. V gave up 6 bases and J gave up 3 bases, with 20 bases separating them. From germline, CDR1 is MDHEN and CDR2 SYDVKM. CDR3 sequence (DNA): TGTGCCAGCAGCCCGAGGCTGGGAGTGATGGACACTGAAGCTTTCTTT. This gives the protein CASSPRLGVMDTEAFF.